This TCR beta chain was recovered during a study of identical twins. Findings of the study overall: The more abundant beta clonotypes in cord blood had fewer insertions, and memory repertoires did not show this.

The sample holds many counts of this clonotype. The antigen remains undetermined. Trimming cost V 4 bases and J 1 base, with 12 bases left between them. The CDR3 length is 15 residues. From germline, CDR1 is MNHNS and CDR2 SASEGT. Template switching added a universal primer binding site, and final cDNA carried unique molecular identifiers. TCRdb reprocessed the 5' RACE reads via MiXCR and lists one record per CDR3 protein. The sample shows roughly 150,000 distinct CDR3 sequences, approximately 3.5% of them seen only once. The chain uses TRBV6-1 and TRBJ2-3; TRBD1 might be the D (5 bases). The specimen sequenced was memory T cells sorted from blood. This TCR derives from a man between 18 and 29 years old in good health. For the CDR3, the DNA is TGTGCCAGCAGTGGCAGGGATGGGGGCACAGATACGCAGTATTTT. The encoded protein is CASSGRDGGTDTQYF.